This T cell receptor beta chain was observed in a study of CD8 T cells in ankylosing spondylitis. TCRdb independently ran MiXCR on the 5' RACE reads; one entry per CDR3 protein. The profile shows under 150,000 distinct CDR3 sequences, roughly 8.3% of them singletons. This clonotype was detected a few times. The sequence was collected from a male donor with ankylosing spondylitis. The specimen was synovial fluid, either unsorted or a sorted T cell fraction (not recorded which).

CDR3 amino acids: CSVAPRGVIETQYF. The CDR3 DNA is TGCAGCGTTGCCCCCAGGGGCGTAATAGAGACCCAGTACTTC. The rearrangement joins TRBV29-1 to TRBJ2-5; TRBD1 might be the D (6 bases). V gave up 4 bases and J gave up 4 bases, with 16 bases separating them. CDR1 is SQVTM, CDR2 ANQGSEA, per germline. This CDR3 region has 14 residues. The complete variable domain, with remaining parts taken from reference TRBV29-1 and TRBJ2-5, reads SAVISQKPSRDICQRGTSLTIQCQVDSQVTMMFWYRQQPGQSLTLIATANQGSEATYESGFVIDKFPISRPNLTFSTLTVSNMSPEDSSIYLCSVAPRGVIETQYFGPGTRLLVL.